These T cell receptor beta chains were read from a single sample in a study of T-cell memory formation after mild COVID-19. TCRdb fed the 5' RACE reads into MiXCR, producing one record per CDR3 protein. The data contain roughly 250,000 distinct CDR3 sequences, 15% to 20% of them seen just once; the ten biggest clones take up 3% to 4.5%. The sequenced sample was PBMCs or a T cell subset sorted from them (not recorded which). Every receptor here comes from a man aged 18 to 30 who had mild COVID-19 (a few samples of this study predate the infection). Cell type and time point are not known. Both conserved end residues are part of each CDR3. Each record gives: V gene, D gene, CDR3 protein. D genes are given only for firm matches.

TRBV7-2,TRBD1,CASSPSGGKLFF
TRBV6-2/TRBV6-3,.,CASSTGQHKINTEAFF
TRBV20-1,.,CSARDPRRTADTQYF
TRBV12-3/TRBV12-4,TRBD1,CASSQGTGGREKLFF
TRBV29-1,.,CSVDRAYTEAFF
TRBV29-1,.,CSVSPPGQATRGAQYF
TRBV6-2/TRBV6-3,TRBD1,CASSSAGGHRDTQYF
TRBV7-9,.,CASSLNREPSNGYTF
TRBV5-1,TRBD2,CASSTGLAGGRSTDTQYF
TRBV20-1,TRBD2,CSARDLYGGVNEQYF
TRBV12-3/TRBV12-4,.,CASSWGLGGNQPQHF
TRBV11-2,TRBD1,CASSATGAGYTF
TRBV24-1,.,CATYDSPETQYF
TRBV5-1,.,CASSFLPDQETQYF
TRBV12-3/TRBV12-4,.,CASSAPGERAYGYTF
TRBV4-3,.,CASSPGVFTYNSPLHF
TRBV7-2,TRBD1,CASSGDRAYEQYF
TRBV18,TRBD2,CASSSSGGPSREQYF
TRBV5-1,.,CASSFGPPGTLNTEAFF
TRBV24-1,.,CATSDVGTEAFF
TRBV6-5,.,CASSYSGDGYTF
TRBV5-1,.,CASSLEPGHAGNQPQHF
TRBV5-1,TRBD2,CASGPGTSTVDEQFF
TRBV9,TRBD2,CASSATSGPDTQYF
TRBV7-3,TRBD2,CASSSLAGDTGELFF
TRBV5-1,.,CASSFDGPTDTQYF
TRBV19,.,CASDTGPPNQPQHF
TRBV28,.,CASSPSDTNYGYTF
TRBV29-1,.,CSATTGPNTEAFF
TRBV29-1,.,CSVKAAQQGTQYF
TRBV7-2,.,CASSLSPQITNTGELFF
TRBV7-6,TRBD1,CASSLVAGTGVREQYF
TRBV20-1,.,CSRGKEYNEQFF
TRBV7-2,TRBD2,CASLSQAGGETGELFF
TRBV7-2,.,CASSLAPLPANTIYF
TRBV5-4,.,CASSFGPVGDGYTF
TRBV2,.,CASSSGSLTGELFF
TRBV4-3,TRBD2,CASSLQGLAGGSDTQYF
TRBV18,.,CASSPQVAVETQYF
TRBV5-1,TRBD1,CASSQTGVNTEAFF
TRBV4-1,TRBD2,CASSQSMAGGVRGNEQFF
TRBV7-9,.,CASSLIIGTIGTQYF
TRBV29-1,TRBD1,CSVQGVINEQFF
TRBV6-2/TRBV6-3,.,CASSYAGNTIYF
TRBV11-2,.,CASSLGGGGTEAFF
TRBV7-2,.,CASSLVGSSNEKLFF
TRBV7-9,.,CASSPLTLDDEQFF
TRBV20-1,.,CSARDAWNTEAFF
TRBV11-3,.,CASSSPTGSQVRKQRWTEAFF
TRBV5-1,.,CASSSGPNNEKLFF
TRBV20-1,.,CSDQRGAGDTQYF
TRBV7-2,TRBD2,CASSRRLAGGRDEQFF
TRBV7-2,.,CASSLQVTSLYGYTF
TRBV12-3/TRBV12-4,TRBD1,CASSPPGGGNVLTF
TRBV20-1,.,CSALDGTITEAFF
TRBV20-1,TRBD2,CSASILALTDTQYF
TRBV7-9,.,CASSSYVQLETQYF
TRBV7-9,.,CASILGAQETQYF
TRBV7-6,TRBD1,CASSLNRGSEKLFF
TRBV15,TRBD1,CATSRAGTARYEQYF